One sample yielded the 10 T cell receptor beta chains listed below, sequenced in a study of cytomegalovirus exposure and HLA in healthy donors. A multiplex PCR was run with 60 Vbeta primers and 13 Jbeta primers. TCRdb keeps only in-frame clones here, not all; method: immunoSEQ multiplex PCR. The data contain around 200,000 clones, 75% to 90% of them singletons. Sequencing input: PBMCs. Source of these receptors: a woman aged 18-30 years in good health and CMV-seronegative.

The V and J genes are TRBV27 and TRBJ2-5; TRBD1 matches 9 bases. CDR3 size: 14 residues. CDR1 and CDR2 from the germline V gene are MNHEY and SMNVEV (reference sequence). J gave up 0 bases and V 6 bases, and 2 bases lay outside the gene matches. The DNA for the CDR3 is TGTGCCAGCAGAGGGACAGGGAACCAAGAGACCCAGTACTTC. Residues: CASRGTGNQETQYF.

The count of this clone is one. The chain combines TRBV7-8 with TRBJ1-1; 8 positions match TRBD1. CDR1 and CDR2 from the germline V gene are SGHVS and FQNEAQ. The CDR3 has 13 amino acids. With V trimmed by 4 bases and J by 4 bases, 2 bases remained unmatched. The CDR3 sequence is CASSYTGGTEAFF. CDR3 nucleotides: TGTGCCAGCAGCTACACAGGGGGCACTGAAGCTTTCTTT.

The rearrangement links TRBV6-5 to TRBJ1-3; 7 positions match TRBD1. Trimming cost V 6 bases and J 2 bases; bases outside gene matches: 4. CDR3 length: 14 residues. Germline V gives CDR1 MNHEY, CDR2 SVGAGI. The CDR3 DNA sequence: TGTGCCAGCAGCCCAGACAGGGCTGGAAACACCATATATTTT. Translation gives CASSPDRAGNTIYF.

The gene calls are TRBV27 and TRBJ2-2; 7 positions match TRBD2. The CDR3 has 15 amino acids. With V trimmed by 5 bases and J by 9 bases, 12 bases remained unmatched. CDR1 MNHEY and CDR2 SMNVEV come from the germline V gene (reference sequence). The CDR3 DNA follows: TGTGCCAGCAGTAGCCTAGGCGGGGGTACTAGGGAGCTGTTTTTT. Translation: CASSSLGGGTRELFF.

V is TRBV2 and J is TRBJ1-2, with TRBD1 as a possible D gene (5 bases). Deletions cut 5 bases from V and 8 bases from J, with 18 bases between. The CDR3 covers 14 residues. Germline V CDR1 and CDR2: SNHLY, FYNNEI. The CDR3 spells CASSSGVLYIGYTF. CDR3 bases: TGTGCCAGCAGTTCGGGGGTACTCTATATCGGCTACACCTTC.

The rearrangement uses TRBV15 and TRBJ2-3; the D gene is possibly TRBD2 (6 bases). The V end was cut by 3 bases, the J end by 4 bases, with 17 bases between. CDR3 length equals 16 residues. CDR1 and CDR2 (germline): LNHNV, YYDKDF (reference sequence). The CDR3 nucleotides are TGTGCCACCAGCAGGGGGTGGCGGGGAGCCCCAGATACGCAGTATTTT. Amino acid sequence: CATSRGWRGAPDTQYF.

This clone was picked up one time. The CDR3 here is CASSFTSGLAKNIQYF. In nucleotides, the CDR3 is TGTGCCAGCAGCTTCACTAGCGGGCTAGCCAAAAACATTCAGTACTTC. The rearrangement uses TRBV11-2 and TRBJ2-4; 9 bases align to TRBD2. CDR1 is SGHAT and CDR2 is FQNNGV in the germline V gene. Trimming at V came to 3 bases and at J to 0 bases, leaving 3 bases not matched to a gene. This CDR3 region has 16 residues.

Written as DNA, the CDR3 is TGTGCCAGCAGCTTAGCGCGCGGAGATACGCAGTATTTT. Its protein is CASSLARGDTQYF. The rearrangement joins TRBV7-2 to TRBJ2-3; D call uncertain. The V gene's germline CDR1 is SGHTA and CDR2 FQGNSA. The V end was cut by 0 bases, the J end by 5 bases, with 6 bases between. The CDR3 sequence is 13 residues long.

The chain combines TRBV19 with TRBJ2-7; 7 bases fit TRBD2. V trimming: 4 bases; J trimming: 7 bases; junction bases outside the gene matches: 10. The V gene's germline CDR1 is LNHDA and CDR2 SQIVND (reference sequence). The CDR3 has 14 amino acids. The DNA of the CDR3 is TGTGCCAGTAGTAGCCGGGACTACCAGCGGGAGCAGTACTTC. The encoded protein is CASSSRDYQREQYF.

V is TRBV7-2 and J is TRBJ2-7; D call uncertain. This CDR3 is 13 amino acids long. CDR1 SGHTA and CDR2 FQGNSA come from the germline V gene. V was pared by 1 base and J by 1 base, with 5 bases between. CDR3 region: CASSLVESYEQYF. In DNA form, the CDR3 reads TGTGCCAGCAGCTTAGTAGAATCCTACGAGCAGTACTTC.